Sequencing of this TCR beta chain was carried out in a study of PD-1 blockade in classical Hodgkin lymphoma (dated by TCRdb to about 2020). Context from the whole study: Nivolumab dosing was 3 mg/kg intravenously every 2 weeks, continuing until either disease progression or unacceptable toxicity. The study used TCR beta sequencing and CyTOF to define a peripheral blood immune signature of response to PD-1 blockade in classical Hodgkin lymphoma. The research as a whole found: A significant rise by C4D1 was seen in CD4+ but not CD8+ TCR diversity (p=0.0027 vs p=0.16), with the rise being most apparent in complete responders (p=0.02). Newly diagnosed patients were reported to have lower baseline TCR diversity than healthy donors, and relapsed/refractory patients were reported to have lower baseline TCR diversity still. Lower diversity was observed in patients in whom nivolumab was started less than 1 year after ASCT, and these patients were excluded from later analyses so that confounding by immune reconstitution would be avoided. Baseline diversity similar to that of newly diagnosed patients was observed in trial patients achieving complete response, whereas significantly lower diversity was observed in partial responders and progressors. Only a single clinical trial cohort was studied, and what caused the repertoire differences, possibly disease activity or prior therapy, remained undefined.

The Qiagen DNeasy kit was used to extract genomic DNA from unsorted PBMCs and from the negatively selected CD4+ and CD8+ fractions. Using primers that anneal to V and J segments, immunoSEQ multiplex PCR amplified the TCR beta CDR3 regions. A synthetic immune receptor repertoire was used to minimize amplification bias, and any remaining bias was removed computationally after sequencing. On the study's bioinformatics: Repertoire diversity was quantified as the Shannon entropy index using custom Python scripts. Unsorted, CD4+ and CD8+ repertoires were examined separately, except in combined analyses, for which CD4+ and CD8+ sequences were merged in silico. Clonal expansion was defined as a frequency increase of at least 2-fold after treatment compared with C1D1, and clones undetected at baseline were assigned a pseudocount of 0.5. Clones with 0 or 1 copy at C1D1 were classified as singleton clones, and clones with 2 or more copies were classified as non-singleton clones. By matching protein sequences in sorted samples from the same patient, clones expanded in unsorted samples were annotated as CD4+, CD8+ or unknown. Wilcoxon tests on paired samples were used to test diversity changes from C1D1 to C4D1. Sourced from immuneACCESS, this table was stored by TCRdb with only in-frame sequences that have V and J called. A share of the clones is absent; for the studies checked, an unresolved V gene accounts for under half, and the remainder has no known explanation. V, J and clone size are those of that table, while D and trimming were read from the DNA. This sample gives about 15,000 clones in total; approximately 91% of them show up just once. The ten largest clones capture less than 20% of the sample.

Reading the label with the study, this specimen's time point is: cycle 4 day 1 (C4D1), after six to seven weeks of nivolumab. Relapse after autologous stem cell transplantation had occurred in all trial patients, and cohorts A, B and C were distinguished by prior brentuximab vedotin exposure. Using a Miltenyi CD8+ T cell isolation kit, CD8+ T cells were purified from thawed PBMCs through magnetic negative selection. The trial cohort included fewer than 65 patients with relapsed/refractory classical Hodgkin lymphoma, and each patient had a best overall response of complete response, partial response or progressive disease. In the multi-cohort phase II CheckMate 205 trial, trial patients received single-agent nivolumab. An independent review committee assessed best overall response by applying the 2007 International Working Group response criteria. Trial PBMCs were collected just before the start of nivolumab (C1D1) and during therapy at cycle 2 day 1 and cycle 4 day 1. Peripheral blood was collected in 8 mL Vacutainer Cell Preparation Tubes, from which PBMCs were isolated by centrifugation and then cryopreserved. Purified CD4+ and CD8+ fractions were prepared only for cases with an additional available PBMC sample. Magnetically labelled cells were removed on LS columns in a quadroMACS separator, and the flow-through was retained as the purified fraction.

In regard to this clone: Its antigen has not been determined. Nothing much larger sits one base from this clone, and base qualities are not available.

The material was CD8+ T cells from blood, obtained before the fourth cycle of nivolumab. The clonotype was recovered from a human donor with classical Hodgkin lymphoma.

The CDR3 protein is CASSVGDSWETQYF. The DNA reads as follows: TGTGCCAGCAGTGTAGGGGACAGCTGGGAGACCCAGTACTTC. The sequence is built from TRBV25-1 and TRBJ2-5; 7 of the junction bases match TRBD1. The CDR1 and CDR2 encoded by the germline V gene are MGHDK and SYGVNS. V is trimmed back by 4 bases and J by 5 bases, and the junction contains 7 bases that no gene match accounts for. There are 14 amino acids in the CDR3, from cysteine to phenylalanine inclusive. Only the CDR3 portion is preserved as DNA: 42 bases, with reading frame beginning at the first base.